Listed below are T cell receptor beta chains from one sample, sequenced in a study of shared clonotypes between healthy human individuals. Assay: immunoSEQ multiplex PCR; the TCRdb copy retains only in-frame clones and omits some. The table shows 2 million to 3 million clones, with more than 90% occurring only once. Sequencing was carried out using naive CD4+ T cells sorted from blood. Source of these receptors: a man younger than 30 in good health. Both conserved end residues are part of each CDR3. D genes are given only for firm matches. Only part of the rows carry a size: once, few, many, or a class if the clone is expanded.

>TRBJ2-5|TRBD1|TRBV19|.
CASSTGQLGETQYF
TGTGCCAGTAGTACGGGACAGCTTGGGGAGACCCAGTACTTC
>TRBJ2-3|.|TRBV5-1|.
CASSFGPPNSDTQYF
TGCGCCAGCAGCTTCGGGCCCCCCAATTCGGATACGCAGTATTTT
>TRBJ2-7|TRBD2|TRBV29-1|.
CSVVTSGRPAYEQYF
TGCAGCGTGGTGACTAGCGGGAGACCCGCATACGAGCAGTACTTC
>TRBJ2-7|.|TRBV10-3|.
CAISGGTVIIF
TGTGCCATCAGTGGCGGGACAGTTATAATCTTC
>TRBJ1-1|.|TRBV7-2|.
CASSLKRNTEAFF
TGTGCCAGCAGCTTGAAGCGGAACACTGAAGCTTTCTTT
>TRBJ2-5|.|TRBV10-3|.
CAISESSPSETQYF
TGTGCCATCAGTGAGTCGAGTCCGTCGGAGACCCAGTACTTC
>TRBJ1-4|.|TRBV5-1|once
CASRPGVANEKLFF
TGCGCCAGCAGACCAGGGGTGGCTAATGAAAAACTGTTTTTT
>TRBJ1-5|.|TRBV12-5|.
CASGLVTTGNQPQHF
TGTGCTAGTGGTTTGGTTACAACAGGGAATCAGCCCCAGCATTTT
>TRBJ2-1|.|TRBV7-9|.
CASSPSGSSYNEQFF
TGTGCCAGCAGCCCGAGCGGCAGCTCCTACAATGAGCAGTTCTTC
>TRBJ2-6|.|TRBV6-5|once
CASSYRDSGANVLTF
TGTGCCAGCAGTTACAGAGACTCTGGGGCCAACGTCCTGACTTTC
>TRBJ2-5|.|TRBV30|.
CAWSVIETQYF
TGTGCCTGGAGTGTGATAGAGACCCAGTACTTC
>TRBJ2-7|TRBD2|TRBV2|.
CASSEGGLAVRYEQYF
TGTGCCAGCAGTGAAGGGGGACTAGCGGTCAGATACGAGCAGTACTTC
>TRBJ2-1|.|TRBV18|.
CASSRPTYNEQFF
TGTGCCAGCTCACGACCTACTTACAATGAGCAGTTCTTC
>TRBJ1-1|.|TRBV29-1|.
CSVEELTTEAFF
TGCAGCGTTGAAGAGTTGACAACTGAAGCTTTCTTT
>TRBJ1-5|.|TRBV30|.
CAWSRGFNSNQPQHF
TGTGCCTGGAGTCGGGGTTTTAATAGCAATCAGCCCCAGCATTTT
>TRBJ2-7|TRBD1|TRBV5-1|.
CASSLGGTGEYEQYF
TGCGCCAGCAGCTTGGGAGGGACAGGAGAATACGAGCAGTACTTC
>TRBJ2-4|.|TRBV5-1|.
CASSPRQSNIQYF
TGCGCCAGCAGCCCCCGGCAGTCCAACATTCAGTACTTC
>TRBJ1-2|TRBD1|TRBV7-8|.
CASTHSGTGVYYGYTF
TGTGCCAGCACTCATAGCGGGACAGGTGTTTACTATGGCTACACCTTC
>TRBJ2-5|TRBD2|TRBV11-2|.
CASSLSSGSGETQYF
TGTGCCAGCAGCTTATCTAGCGGGAGCGGAGAGACCCAGTACTTC
>TRBJ1-5|TRBD1|TRBV10-3|.
CATADRGRGQPQHF
TGTGCCACCGCGGACAGGGGGCGAGGTCAGCCCCAGCATTTT
>TRBJ2-1|.|TRBV11-2|.
CASSLGGADEQFF
TGTGCCAGCAGCTTGGGGGGGGCCGATGAGCAGTTCTTC
>TRBJ2-7|.|TRBV7-9|.
CASSLEVSYEQYF
TGTGCCAGCAGCTTAGAGGTCTCCTACGAGCAGTACTTC
>TRBJ1-4|.|TRBV28|.
CASSPTLLKRTNEKLFF
TGTGCCAGCAGCCCGACACTTCTTAAGCGGACTAATGAAAAACTGTTTTTT
>TRBJ1-4|TRBD1|TRBV7-6|.
CASSFSGQSNEKLFF
TGTGCCAGCAGCTTTTCGGGACAGAGTAATGAAAAACTGTTTTTT
>TRBJ2-5|TRBD1|TRBV30|once
CARQGVQETQYF
TGTGCCCGACAGGGTGTCCAAGAGACCCAGTACTTC
>TRBJ1-2|.|TRBV19|.
CASTRAEGSGGYTF
TGTGCCAGTACCCGGGCGGAGGGCAGCGGTGGCTACACCTTC
>TRBJ2-2|.|TRBV2|once
CASSDRGPGELFF
TGTGCCAGCAGTGACAGGGGCCCCGGGGAGCTGTTTTTT
>TRBJ1-1|TRBD1|TRBV29-1|once
CSVDTGGSWSTEAFF
TGCAGCGTGGATACAGGGGGCTCGTGGAGCACTGAAGCTTTCTTT
>TRBJ2-7|.|TRBV6-1|.
CASSEAVLITYEQYF
TGTGCCAGCAGTGAAGCGGTACTCATCACCTACGAGCAGTACTTC
>TRBJ2-1|.|TRBV18|.
CASSPIGIEQFF
TGTGCCAGCTCACCAATAGGAATTGAGCAGTTCTTC
>TRBJ2-7|.|TRBV4-2|.
CASSQVGGKFHEQYF
TGTGCCAGCAGCCAAGTCGGGGGAAAGTTCCACGAGCAGTACTTC
>TRBJ1-2|.|TRBV7-6|.
CASSLGLNNYGYTF
TGTGCCAGCAGCTTAGGACTGAATAACTATGGCTACACCTTC
>TRBJ1-5|.|TRBV6-1|.
CASSEQGDQPQHF
TGTGCCAGCAGTGAACAGGGAGATCAGCCCCAGCATTTT
>TRBJ1-1|TRBD1|TRBV5-1|.
CASSLDLGQVTVNTEAFF
TGCGCCAGCAGCCTGGATTTGGGACAGGTGACGGTGAACACTGAAGCTTTCTTT
>TRBJ2-1|.|TRBV7-9|.
CASSQPRIAGRSYNEQFF
TGTGCCAGCAGCCAACCCCGAATTGCAGGGAGGTCCTACAATGAGCAGTTCTTC
>TRBJ2-6|TRBD1|TRBV13|.
CASSFGDRGSGANVLTF
TGTGCCAGCAGCTTTGGGGACAGGGGGTCTGGGGCCAACGTCCTGACTTTC
>TRBJ2-2|.|TRBV27|.
CASSLNRNTGELFF
TGTGCCAGCAGTTTGAATAGGAACACCGGGGAGCTGTTTTTT
>TRBJ1-2|.|TRBV5-1|.
CASSLQGRDGYTF
TGCGCCAGCAGCTTACAGGGAAGGGATGGCTACACCTTC
>TRBJ1-1|.|TRBV18|.
CASSPPATANTEAFF
TGTGCCAGCTCACCACCCGCGACGGCAAACACTGAAGCTTTCTTT
>TRBJ2-2|TRBD2|TRBV5-1|.
CASSLLASGGALFPGELFF
TGCGCCAGCAGCTTGTTGGCCAGCGGGGGGGCTCTTTTCCCCGGGGAGCTGTTTTTT
>TRBJ1-4|.|TRBV19|.
CASSQNRNEKLFF
TGTGCCAGTAGCCAAAACAGAAATGAAAAACTGTTTTTT
>TRBJ1-2|.|TRBV5-4|few
CASSLGQNYGYTF
TGTGCCAGCAGCTTGGGACAGAACTATGGCTACACCTTC
>TRBJ1-6|.|TRBV2|.
CASNGDPLGSPLHF
TGTGCCAGCAACGGTGACCCGTTGGGGTCACCCCTCCACTTT
>TRBJ2-3|.|TRBV9|.
CASSVDSGTDTQYF
TGTGCCAGCAGCGTAGATTCGGGCACAGATACGCAGTATTTT
>TRBJ2-1|TRBD2|TRBV6-5|.
CASSYGLVGNEQFF
TGTGCCAGCAGTTACGGACTAGTCGGGAATGAGCAGTTCTTC
>TRBJ2-3|TRBD1|TRBV5-1|.
CASSTGQGADTQYF
TGCGCCAGCAGCACCGGACAGGGGGCGGATACGCAGTATTTT
>TRBJ1-5|.|TRBV18|.
CASSPTVGHPGSVNQPQHF
TGTGCCAGCTCACCAACGGTCGGCCATCCAGGGAGTGTCAATCAGCCCCAGCATTTT
>TRBJ1-5|.|TRBV18|few
CASSPSNQPQHF
TGTGCCAGCTCACCTAGCAATCAGCCCCAGCATTTT
>TRBJ2-3|.|TRBV21-1|.
CASSKESVKWRQREGQTDTQYF
TGTGCCAGCAGCAAAGAGTCTGTTAAGTGGCGTCAGCGGGAGGGCCAGACAGATACGCAGTATTTT